These 21 T cell receptor beta chains were sequenced from one sample in a study of post-analysis software for immune sequencing data. The study's findings and limits: A few TRBV segments occurring more often in patients than controls included TRBV5-6, TRBV5-1 and TRBV20-1.

Unique-molecular-identifier-tagged TCR beta cDNA libraries were used. TCRdb called the PCR reads again in MiXCR, with one record for every CDR3 protein. The repertoire holds about 760,000 distinct CDR3 sequences, with about 27% as singletons. Their antigens remain unidentified. Sequences were obtained from blood. The receptors were sampled from a girl between 10 and 17 years old with multiple sclerosis.

This clonotype came up many times. CDR3 amino acids: CASSNPWGTDNEQFF. CDR3 in DNA: TGCGCCAGCAGCAATCCCTGGGGGACAGACAATGAGCAGTTCTTC. This chain links TRBV5-1 with TRBJ2-1; 7 nucleotides match TRBD1. Trimming cost V 4 bases and J 5 bases; bases outside gene matches: 9. CDR3 size: 15 residues. Per germline, CDR1 SGHRS and CDR2 YFSETQ.

This clonotype was observed a few times. V usage is TRBV6-5 and J usage is TRBJ1-5, with D unresolved. Germline CDR1 is MNHEY and CDR2 is SVGAGI. V lost 4 bases and J 3 bases, leaving 16 bases between the germline ends. The CDR3 consists of 16 residues. The CDR3 nucleotides are TGTGCCAGCAGTTCCTCGGTACCCTTAAACAATCAGCCCCAGCATTTT. It is translated as CASSSSVPLNNQPQHF.

This clonotype was seen a few times. The J gene is TRBJ2-3, the V gene TRBV28; 7 nucleotides agree with TRBD2. CDR1 is MDHEN and CDR2 is SYDVKM in the germline V gene. The J segment lost 6 bases and the V segment lost 3 bases, leaving 9 bases of the junction unmatched. CDR3 length equals 15 residues. The CDR3 region has the DNA TGTGCCAGCAGTTTGGAGCGGGGTCTCAAGGATACGCAGTATTTT. This gives the protein CASSLERGLKDTQYF.

J is TRBJ2-5 and V is TRBV5-1; a weak D match, TRBD2 (6 bases). The CDR3 contains 15 residues. V shed 4 bases and J shed 4 bases, with 17 bases lying between them. Germline CDR1 is SGHRS and CDR2 is YFSETQ. CDR3 protein: CASSLAMGGRETQYF. As DNA, the CDR3 is TGCGCCAGCAGCCTCGCCATGGGGGGACGAGAGACCCAGTACTTC.

V and J are TRBV7-2 and TRBJ2-7; D possibly corresponds to TRBD2 (5 bases). Germline-derived CDR1 and CDR2 are SGHTA and FQGNSA. The ends were cut back, 5 bases at V and 3 bases at J, with 17 bases in the middle. The CDR3 runs 15 residues. CDR3 coding DNA: TGTGCCAGCAGCCCCCCGGACTCCAGCATCTACGAGCAGTACTTC. Amino acids: CASSPPDSSIYEQYF. The full variable domain, its missing parts supplied by reference TRBV7-2 and TRBJ2-7, is GAGVSQSPSNKVTEKGKDVELRCDPISGHTALYWYRQSLGQGLEFLIYFQGNSAPDKSGLPSDRFSAERTGGSVSTLTIQRTQQEDSAVYLCASSPPDSSIYEQYFGPGTRLTVT.

This clonotype has at least ten counts. The J gene is TRBJ2-1, the V gene TRBV20-1; TRBD1 matches 9 bases. This CDR3 is 16 amino acids long. From germline, CDR1 is DFQATT and CDR2 SNEGSKA (reference sequence). V dropped 6 bases and J dropped 2; count of bases not matched to a gene: 11. The CDR3 region is CSARTGASGTYNEQFF. CDR3 bases: TGCAGTGCGCGGACAGGGGCGAGCGGGACCTACAATGAGCAGTTCTTC.

As regards this clonotype: The junction and the germline gene differ at one end; a read error may be behind it. The chain is built from TRBV7-7 and TRBJ2-1; the D call may be TRBD1 or TRBD2 (5 bases each). Per germline, CDR1 SSHAT and CDR2 FNYEAQ (reference sequence). This CDR3 has 14 residues. The CDR3 coding sequence is TGTGCTAGCAGCCCGGGACGTAGTGGGCATGAGCAGTTCTTC. Residues: CASSPGRSGHEQFF.

This clonotype was seen ten or more times. J is TRBJ1-5 and V is TRBV6-6; the D gene is possibly TRBD1 (5 bases). V was cut by 8 bases and J by 2 bases, with 16 bases left in between. The CDR3 is 15 amino acids. Germline values: CDR1 MNHNY, CDR2 SVGAGI (reference sequence). CDR3 sequence: CASDRGRGGNQPQHF. The CDR3 DNA follows: TGTGCCAGCGACCGGGGGAGGGGAGGCAATCAGCCCCAGCATTTT.

This clonotype was found a few times. The V call is TRBV20-1, the J call TRBJ2-2; TRBD1 matches 8 bases. Germline-derived CDR1 and CDR2 are DFQATT and SNEGSKA (reference sequence). Trimming cost V 5 bases and J 0 bases; bases outside gene matches: 5. The CDR3 runs 15 residues. The CDR3 DNA follows: TGCAGTGCTCCCCGGACAGGGTCGAACACCGGGGAGCTGTTTTTT. Protein: CSAPRTGSNTGELFF.

V is TRBV5-1 and J is TRBJ2-3; no reliable D call. Trimming took 4 bases from V and 6 from J, leaving 18 bases between them. In germline, CDR1 is SGHRS, CDR2 YFSETQ. This CDR3 is 15 amino acids long. The CDR3 region has the DNA TGCGCCAGCAGCCCATACCGATCTCCCCGGGATACGCAGTATTTT. It is translated as CASSPYRSPRDTQYF.

In the case of this clonotype: Since a much larger clone is just one base distant, this may be a read error. The J gene is TRBJ2-1, the V gene TRBV20-1; D perhaps matches TRBD2 (7 bases). This CDR3 is 13 amino acids long. Germline assignment: CDR1 DFQATT and CDR2 SNEGSKA (reference sequence). CDR3 bases: TGCAGTGCCCCGGGGGGCTCCTACAATGAGCGGTTCTTC. Encoded protein: CSAPGGSYNERFF.

In its sample, this clonotype was seen a few times. This chain uses TRBV28 with TRBJ2-1; possibly TRBD2 for D (6 bases). This CDR3 is 14 amino acids long. Germline V gene lookup returns CDR1 MDHEN and CDR2 SYDVKM. V lost 2 bases to trimming and J lost 10 bases, with 15 bases between them. This chain's CDR3 is CASSLGLFSGEQFF. The CDR3 DNA reads TGTGCCAGCAGTTTAGGACTTTTTAGCGGCGAGCAGTTCTTC.

The chain combines TRBV29-1 with TRBJ2-1, with TRBD1 matching 7 bases. The junction had 7 bases not matched to a gene; V was cut back by 7 bases and J by 7 bases. Germline CDR1 SQVTM, CDR2 ANQGSEA. CDR3 length: 12 residues. The CDR3 bases are TGCAGCGGACAGGGAAGGGTTAATGAGCAGTTCTTC. Protein product: CSGQGRVNEQFF.

This clonotype has more than one count but fewer than ten. The J gene is TRBJ2-3, the V gene TRBV3-1; 8 nucleotides line up with TRBD2. V shed 1 base and J 2 bases; nucleotides not matched to a gene: 5. Looked up from germline, CDR1 is LGHDT and CDR2 is YNNKEL (reference sequence). This CDR3 is built from 16 residues. The CDR3 protein is CASSQAAGGYTDTQYF. The CDR3 DNA reads TGTGCCAGCAGCCAAGCTGCGGGGGGATACACAGATACGCAGTATTTT.

The chain is built from TRBV5-1 and TRBJ1-1; D not resolved. The CDR3 has 13 residues. Trimming took 4 bases from V and 3 from J, leaving 10 bases between them. Germline V gene sequence: CDR1 SGHRS, CDR2 YFSETQ. CDR3 amino acids: CASSVDLDTEAFF. The CDR3 DNA reads TGCGCCAGCAGCGTTGATCTGGACACTGAAGCTTTCTTT.

This clonotype was detected once. This chain uses TRBV13 with TRBJ2-2, with 7 nucleotides matching TRBD1. Per germline, CDR1 PRHDT and CDR2 FYEKMQ (reference sequence). This CDR3 comprises 15 residues. The trim removed 6 bases at V and 3 bases at J, leaving 7 bases unmatched. Written as DNA, the CDR3 is TGTGCCAGCAGGAGACAGGGTCGAGACACCGGGGAGCTGTTTTTT. Translating gives CASRRQGRDTGELFF.

As concerns this clonotype: A junction end diverges from the germline sequence, so it may reflect a read error. The rearrangement joins TRBV10-3 to TRBJ2-1; tentative D call: TRBD1 (5 bases). The CDR3 loop spans 16 amino acids. Germline CDR1 reads ENHRY; CDR2 reads SYGVKD. The CDR3 DNA is TGTGCCACCAGTGAGTCGCAAGGGTCAGGGCAAAATGAGCAGTTCTTC. It is translated as CATSESQGSGQNEQFF.

The table lists this clonotype with a few counts. The rearrangement uses TRBV6-2 or TRBV6-3 and TRBJ2-1; 10 nucleotides line up with TRBD2. The CDR3 contains 16 residues. With V trimmed by 2 bases and J by 7 bases, 8 bases remained unmatched. Looked up from germline, CDR1 is MNHEY and CDR2 is SVGEGT. The CDR3 DNA follows: TGTGCCAGCAGTTACCGGAGCGGGAGGGCCCTAAATGAGCAGTTCTTC. Encoded protein: CASSYRSGRALNEQFF.

A word on this clonotype: A read error is possible here, since a much larger clone lies one base away. The rearrangement joins TRBV6-5 to TRBJ2-3; TRBD1 aligns across 9 bases. The CDR3 is 13 amino acids. The germline V gene has CDR1 MNHEY and CDR2 SVGAGI. V lost 5 bases to trimming and J lost 6 bases; unmatched junction nucleotides: 3. For the CDR3, the DNA is TGTGCCAGCAGTACGGACAGGGGCGATACGCAGTATTTT. It specifies CASSTDRGDTQYF.

The chain couples TRBV20-1 to TRBJ2-2; 9 bases align to TRBD1. The length of the CDR3 is 16 residues. CDR1 is DFQATT, CDR2 SNEGSKA, per germline (reference sequence). V trimming: 0 bases; J trimming: 5 bases; junction bases outside the gene matches: 7. CDR3 loop: CSARDPDRGKTGELFF. The CDR3 nucleotides are TGCAGTGCTAGAGACCCGGACAGGGGAAAGACCGGGGAGCTGTTTTTT.

This clonotype was seen ten or more times. The chain joins TRBV20-1 to TRBJ2-5; 10 bases map to TRBD2. With 1 base clipped from V and 5 bases from J, the junction kept 4 bases outside the gene matches. The CDR3 loop spans 14 amino acids. Germline CDR1 reads DFQATT; CDR2 reads SNEGSKA (reference sequence). CDR3: CSARGLAGVETQYF. The CDR3 DNA reads as TGCAGTGCTAGAGGGCTAGCGGGAGTGGAGACCCAGTACTTC.